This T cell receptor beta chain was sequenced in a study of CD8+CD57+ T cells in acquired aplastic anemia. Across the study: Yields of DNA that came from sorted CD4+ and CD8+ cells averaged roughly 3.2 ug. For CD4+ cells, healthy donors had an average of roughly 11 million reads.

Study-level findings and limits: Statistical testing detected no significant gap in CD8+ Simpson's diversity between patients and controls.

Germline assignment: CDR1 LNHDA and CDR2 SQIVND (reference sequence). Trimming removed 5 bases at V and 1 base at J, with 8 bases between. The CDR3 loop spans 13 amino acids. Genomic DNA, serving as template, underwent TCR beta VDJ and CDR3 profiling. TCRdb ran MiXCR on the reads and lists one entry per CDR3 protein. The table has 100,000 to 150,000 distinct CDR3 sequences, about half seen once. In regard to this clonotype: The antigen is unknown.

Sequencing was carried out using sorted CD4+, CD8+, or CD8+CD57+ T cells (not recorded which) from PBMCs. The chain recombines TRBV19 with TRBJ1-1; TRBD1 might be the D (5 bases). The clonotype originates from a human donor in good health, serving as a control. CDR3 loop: CASSDDRNTEAFF. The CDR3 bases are TGTGCCAGTAGTGATGACAGGAACACTGAAGCTTTCTTT.